This is a list of T cell receptor beta chains from one sample in a study of cytomegalovirus exposure and HLA in healthy donors. Libraries were prepared by immunoSEQ multiplex PCR; TCRdb keeps only in-frame clonotypes and omits some of them. The sample has tens of thousands of clones; approximately 90% are singletons. Sequenced sample: PBMCs. All receptors derive from a woman aged 40 to 50 in good health and CMV-seropositive. CDR3s include the opening cysteine and the closing phenylalanine or tryptophan. The order of the fields is D gene, J gene, clone size, V gene, CDR3 protein, CDR3 DNA. D genes are given only for firm matches. Clone size is given for some rows only: seen once, a few or many times, or a class if the clone is expanded.

d_gene: NA
j_gene: TRBJ2-1
abundance: NA
v_gene: TRBV15
CDR3aa: CATSRPGKNNEQFF
CDR3nt: TGTGCCACCAGCAGGCCGGGAAAAAACAATGAGCAGTTCTTC

d_gene: TRBD1
j_gene: TRBJ1-2
abundance: once
v_gene: TRBV9
CDR3aa: CASSADRGLYGYTF
CDR3nt: TGTGCCAGCAGCGCCGACAGGGGCTTATATGGCTACACCTTC

d_gene: TRBD1
j_gene: TRBJ2-3
abundance: NA
v_gene: TRBV2
CDR3aa: CASSARDRAEDTQYF
CDR3nt: TGTGCCAGCAGCGCCCGGGACAGGGCGGAAGATACGCAGTATTTT

d_gene: NA
j_gene: TRBJ1-1
abundance: NA
v_gene: TRBV6-1
CDR3aa: CASSSPGNTEAFF
CDR3nt: TGTGCCAGCAGCTCCCCGGGGAACACTGAAGCTTTCTTT

d_gene: NA
j_gene: TRBJ2-7
abundance: NA
v_gene: TRBV11-2
CDR3aa: CASSSEDWSTKQYF
CDR3nt: TGTGCCAGCAGCTCAGAGGACTGGAGTACGAAGCAGTACTTC

d_gene: TRBD1
j_gene: TRBJ2-1
abundance: NA
v_gene: TRBV28
CDR3aa: CASSFYRPGGSNEQFF
CDR3nt: TGTGCCAGCAGTTTTTATCGGCCAGGGGGAAGCAATGAGCAGTTCTTC

d_gene: NA
j_gene: TRBJ1-3
abundance: NA
v_gene: TRBV2
CDR3aa: CAVTEDSGNTIYF
CDR3nt: TGTGCCGTAACTGAGGATTCTGGAAACACCATATATTTT

d_gene: NA
j_gene: TRBJ1-5
abundance: NA
v_gene: TRBV5-6
CDR3aa: CASSFIGGDQPQHF
CDR3nt: TGTGCCAGCAGCTTTATAGGAGGGGATCAGCCCCAGCATTTT

d_gene: NA
j_gene: TRBJ2-1
abundance: NA
v_gene: TRBV9
CDR3aa: CASSVPRVVSSYNEQFF
CDR3nt: TGTGCCAGCAGCGTTCCCAGGGTAGTGAGCTCCTACAATGAGCAGTTCTTC

d_gene: NA
j_gene: TRBJ2-7
abundance: NA
v_gene: TRBV18
CDR3aa: CASSPPGSDEQYF
CDR3nt: TGTGCCAGCTCCCCGCCGGGGTCAGACGAGCAGTACTTC

d_gene: TRBD1
j_gene: TRBJ2-1
abundance: NA
v_gene: TRBV6-5
CDR3aa: CASSSQGAQQFF
CDR3nt: TGTGCCAGCAGTTCCCAGGGGGCTCAGCAGTTCTTC

d_gene: TRBD2
j_gene: TRBJ2-5
abundance: NA
v_gene: TRBV11-3
CDR3aa: CASSSTSGAETQYF
CDR3nt: TGTGCCAGCAGCTCGACTAGCGGGGCGGAGACCCAGTACTTC

d_gene: TRBD2
j_gene: TRBJ2-1
abundance: NA
v_gene: TRBV5-1
CDR3aa: CASSLASGGSGEQFF
CDR3nt: TGCGCCAGCAGCTTGGCTAGCGGGGGCTCGGGTGAGCAGTTCTTC

d_gene: NA
j_gene: TRBJ2-2
abundance: NA
v_gene: TRBV27
CDR3aa: CASSAGAGELFF
CDR3nt: TGTGCCAGCAGTGCAGGTGCCGGGGAGCTGTTTTTT

d_gene: NA
j_gene: TRBJ1-2
abundance: NA
v_gene: TRBV4-3
CDR3aa: CASSQVGESDYGYTF
CDR3nt: TGCGCCAGCAGCCAAGTAGGGGAATCGGACTATGGCTACACCTTC

d_gene: TRBD1
j_gene: TRBJ2-7
abundance: NA
v_gene: TRBV5-1
CDR3aa: CASSPGQGLPYEQYF
CDR3nt: TGCGCCAGCAGCCCGGGACAGGGACTCCCCTACGAGCAGTACTTC

d_gene: NA
j_gene: TRBJ2-1
abundance: NA
v_gene: TRBV7-2
CDR3aa: CASSTEVVQFF
CDR3nt: TGTGCCAGCAGTACCGAGGTTGTGCAGTTCTTC

d_gene: NA
j_gene: TRBJ2-7
abundance: NA
v_gene: TRBV5-1
CDR3aa: CASSNLQGNEQYF
CDR3nt: TGCGCCAGCAGCAACCTACAGGGCAACGAGCAGTACTTC

d_gene: NA
j_gene: TRBJ1-3
abundance: NA
v_gene: TRBV4-3
CDR3aa: CASSQATIGSGNTIYF
CDR3nt: TGCGCCAGCAGCCAAGCTACTATTGGGTCTGGAAACACCATATATTTT

d_gene: TRBD1
j_gene: TRBJ2-1
abundance: NA
v_gene: TRBV5-1
CDR3aa: CASSLGQGGDEQFF
CDR3nt: TGCGCCAGCAGCTTGGGACAGGGTGGGGATGAGCAGTTCTTC

d_gene: TRBD2
j_gene: TRBJ2-1
abundance: NA
v_gene: TRBV4-2
CDR3aa: CASSRFRRLADYNEQFF
CDR3nt: TGTGCCAGCAGCCGATTTAGGCGGCTAGCGGACTACAATGAGCAGTTCTTC

d_gene: NA
j_gene: TRBJ2-1
abundance: NA
v_gene: TRBV27
CDR3aa: CASTQAGASSYNEQFF
CDR3nt: TGTGCCAGCACCCAGGCAGGGGCTTCCTCCTACAATGAGCAGTTCTTC

d_gene: TRBD2
j_gene: TRBJ2-5
abundance: NA
v_gene: TRBV4-1
CDR3aa: CASSQGGRGGVQETQYF
CDR3nt: TGCGCCAGCAGCCAAGGAGGGCGGGGGGGGGTTCAAGAGACCCAGTACTTC

d_gene: TRBD1
j_gene: TRBJ2-6
abundance: NA
v_gene: TRBV6-1
CDR3aa: CASSGQGASGANVLTF
CDR3nt: TGTGCCAGCAGTGGACAGGGGGCTTCTGGGGCCAACGTCCTGACTTTC

d_gene: NA
j_gene: TRBJ1-6
abundance: NA
v_gene: TRBV28
CDR3aa: CATGQYNSPLHF
CDR3nt: TGTGCCACCGGACAGTATAATTCACCCCTCCACTTT

d_gene: TRBD1
j_gene: TRBJ2-2
abundance: NA
v_gene: TRBV4-1
CDR3aa: CASSPSGGRDGELFF
CDR3nt: TGCGCCAGCAGCCCCTCAGGGGGCCGAGACGGGGAGCTGTTTTTT

d_gene: NA
j_gene: TRBJ2-1
abundance: NA
v_gene: TRBV6-5
CDR3aa: CASASPSSYNEQFF
CDR3nt: TGTGCCAGTGCCTCTCCTAGCTCCTACAATGAGCAGTTCTTC

d_gene: TRBD1
j_gene: TRBJ2-5
abundance: NA
v_gene: TRBV5-4
CDR3aa: CASSLSRQGAQETQYF
CDR3nt: TGTGCCAGCAGCTTGAGTCGTCAGGGGGCCCAAGAGACCCAGTACTTC

d_gene: NA
j_gene: TRBJ1-1
abundance: NA
v_gene: TRBV7-9
CDR3aa: CASSLAPRGGTEAFF
CDR3nt: TGTGCCAGCAGCTTAGCCCCCAGGGGAGGGACTGAAGCTTTCTTT

d_gene: NA
j_gene: TRBJ2-3
abundance: NA
v_gene: TRBV11-2
CDR3aa: CASSLTDDHTDTQYF
CDR3nt: TGTGCCAGCAGCTTGACAGACGACCACACAGATACGCAGTATTTT

d_gene: NA
j_gene: TRBJ2-7
abundance: NA
v_gene: TRBV2
CDR3aa: CASRLFFRDKSYEQYF
CDR3nt: TGTGCCAGCAGACTTTTTTTCCGGGACAAATCCTACGAGCAGTACTTC

d_gene: TRBD2
j_gene: TRBJ2-3
abundance: few
v_gene: TRBV6-5
CDR3aa: CASRSGLAGTDTQYF
CDR3nt: TGTGCCAGCAGGTCGGGACTAGCTGGCACAGATACGCAGTATTTT

d_gene: TRBD1
j_gene: TRBJ2-4
abundance: NA
v_gene: TRBV4-3
CDR3aa: CASSPRQGGGIQYF
CDR3nt: TGCGCCAGCAGCCCACGACAGGGCGGTGGCATTCAGTACTTC

d_gene: TRBD1
j_gene: TRBJ2-3
abundance: NA
v_gene: TRBV5-8
CDR3aa: CASSLPGQGRTDTQYF
CDR3nt: TGTGCCAGCAGCTTACCCGGACAGGGTCGGACAGATACGCAGTATTTT

d_gene: NA
j_gene: TRBJ1-6
abundance: NA
v_gene: TRBV4-2
CDR3aa: CASSETGQENSPLHF
CDR3nt: TGTGCCAGCAGCGAGACTGGACAAGAGAATTCACCCCTCCACTTT

d_gene: TRBD2
j_gene: TRBJ2-3
abundance: NA
v_gene: TRBV10-3
CDR3aa: CAISDLAGASGGTDTQYF
CDR3nt: TGTGCCATCAGTGATCTAGCGGGGGCCTCTGGGGGCACAGATACGCAGTATTTT

d_gene: TRBD2
j_gene: TRBJ2-1
abundance: NA
v_gene: TRBV6-1
CDR3aa: CASMLSGGYNEQFF
CDR3nt: TGTGCCAGCATGTTGAGCGGGGGGTACAATGAGCAGTTCTTC

d_gene: NA
j_gene: TRBJ2-3
abundance: NA
v_gene: TRBV5-6
CDR3aa: CASSMGGIDTQYF
CDR3nt: TGTGCCAGCAGCATGGGAGGTATAGATACGCAGTATTTT

d_gene: TRBD2
j_gene: TRBJ2-3
abundance: NA
v_gene: TRBV12-5
CDR3aa: CASGLSRTGLNTDTQYF
CDR3nt: TGTGCTAGTGGTTTGTCACGAACGGGACTAAACACAGATACGCAGTATTTT

d_gene: NA
j_gene: TRBJ1-6
abundance: NA
v_gene: TRBV2
CDR3aa: CASSVNSYNSPLHF
CDR3nt: TGTGCCAGCAGTGTTAACTCCTATAATTCACCCCTCCACTTT

d_gene: NA
j_gene: TRBJ1-1
abundance: NA
v_gene: TRBV29-1
CDR3aa: CSVDRNTEAFF
CDR3nt: TGCAGCGTTGACCGGAACACTGAAGCTTTCTTT

d_gene: NA
j_gene: TRBJ1-4
abundance: NA
v_gene: TRBV7-9
CDR3aa: CASSLLAGLNEKLFF
CDR3nt: TGTGCCAGCAGCTTATTGGCAGGGTTGAATGAAAAACTGTTTTTT

d_gene: TRBD2
j_gene: TRBJ2-1
abundance: NA
v_gene: TRBV10-3
CDR3aa: CGGVDYNEQFF
CDR3nt: TGCGGGGGGGTTGACTACAATGAGCAGTTCTTC

d_gene: NA
j_gene: TRBJ2-6
abundance: NA
v_gene: TRBV10-3
CDR3aa: CAIRLSNSSGANVLTF
CDR3nt: TGTGCCATCAGACTTTCCAATAGCTCTGGGGCCAACGTCCTGACTTTC

d_gene: NA
j_gene: TRBJ2-5
abundance: NA
v_gene: TRBV6-1
CDR3aa: CASIQGFQETQYF
CDR3nt: TGTGCCAGCATTCAGGGGTTTCAAGAGACCCAGTACTTC

d_gene: TRBD2
j_gene: TRBJ2-2
abundance: NA
v_gene: TRBV5-4
CDR3aa: CASSSGGGNTGELFF
CDR3nt: TGTGCCAGCAGCTCGGGGGGGGGTAACACCGGGGAGCTGTTTTTT

d_gene: TRBD2
j_gene: TRBJ2-3
abundance: NA
v_gene: TRBV18
CDR3aa: CASSRGLAEDTQYF
CDR3nt: TGTGCCAGCTCCCGAGGACTAGCTGAGGATACGCAGTATTTT

d_gene: TRBD1
j_gene: TRBJ2-2
abundance: once
v_gene: TRBV28
CDR3aa: CASSLGRGRWTGELFF
CDR3nt: TGTGCCAGCAGTTTAGGCAGGGGGAGATGGACCGGGGAGCTGTTTTTT

d_gene: NA
j_gene: TRBJ1-5
abundance: NA
v_gene: TRBV6-1
CDR3aa: CASGPNQPQHF
CDR3nt: TGTGCCAGCGGGCCGAATCAGCCCCAGCATTTT

d_gene: NA
j_gene: TRBJ1-6
abundance: NA
v_gene: TRBV2
CDR3aa: CASSAFLAGNSPLHF
CDR3nt: TGTGCCAGCAGCGCTTTTTTGGCGGGTAATTCACCCCTCCACTTT

d_gene: NA
j_gene: TRBJ2-1
abundance: NA
v_gene: TRBV7-9
CDR3aa: CASSLGTGGGDNNEQFF
CDR3nt: TGTGCCAGCAGCTTAGGGACGGGGGGCGGGGATAACAATGAGCAGTTCTTC

d_gene: NA
j_gene: TRBJ1-5
abundance: NA
v_gene: TRBV6-5
CDR3aa: CASSYAGNQPQHF
CDR3nt: TGTGCCAGCAGTTACGCGGGGAATCAGCCCCAGCATTTT

d_gene: NA
j_gene: TRBJ2-5
abundance: NA
v_gene: TRBV7-2
CDR3aa: CASSLAREETQYF
CDR3nt: TGTGCCAGCAGCTTAGCTCGGGAAGAGACCCAGTACTTC

d_gene: NA
j_gene: TRBJ2-3
abundance: NA
v_gene: TRBV27
CDR3aa: CASSFRGPTDTQYF
CDR3nt: TGTGCCAGCAGTTTCAGGGGCCCCACAGATACGCAGTATTTT

d_gene: NA
j_gene: TRBJ2-3
abundance: NA
v_gene: TRBV6-5
CDR3aa: CASSFLGLSTDTQYF
CDR3nt: TGTGCCAGCAGTTTCCTAGGACTGAGCACAGATACGCAGTATTTT